What follows describes a single TCR beta chain. Russia was home to the donors, healthy Caucasian individuals aged roughly 6 to 90. The sample originates from a study of blood T cells in healthy people across ages. The use of a sample-barcoded 5' primer and a J-beta primer mix characterized a second PCR of roughly 6 to 11 cycles. Each single sample gave us at least 3 million CDR3-containing paired-end reads. TCRdb re-called the 5' RACE reads with MiXCR, one entry per CDR3 protein. Found here are 1.5 million or so distinct CDR3 sequences, roughly two fifths of them singletons; the top ten hold 4%. Germline V gene data show CDR1 as SEHNR and CDR2 as FQNEAQ (reference sequence). CDR3 length: 13 amino acids. The ends were cut back, 8 bases at V and 11 bases at J, with 19 bases in the middle.

Sequenced material: blood. The chain uses TRBV7-9 and TRBJ2-1; D might be TRBD2 (5 bases). The clonotype comes from a woman between 18 and 29 years old in good health. CDR3 nucleotides: TGTGCCAGCGCTAGGGCGGCGAGCGGTCAGCAGTTCTTC. Protein: CASARAASGQQFF.